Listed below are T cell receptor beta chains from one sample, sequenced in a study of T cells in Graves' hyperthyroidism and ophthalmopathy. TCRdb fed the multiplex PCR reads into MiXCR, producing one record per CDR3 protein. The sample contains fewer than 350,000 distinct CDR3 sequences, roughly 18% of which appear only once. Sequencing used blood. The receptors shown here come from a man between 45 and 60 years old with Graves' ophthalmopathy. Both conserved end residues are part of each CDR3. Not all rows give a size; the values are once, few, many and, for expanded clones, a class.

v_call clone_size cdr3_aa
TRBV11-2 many CASSLVGGPGELFF
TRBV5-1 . CASSLAGSRDGYTF
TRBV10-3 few CAITSTGVQETQYF
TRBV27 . CASSLVFLTEQYF
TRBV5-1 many CASSLGWGPNTEAFF
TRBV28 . CASSFGSYGYTF
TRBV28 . CASSLLGGETNNEQFF
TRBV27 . CASTNKVGLPGELFF
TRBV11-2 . CASSTRDRVNEQYF
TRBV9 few CASSLLAGSRTDTQYF
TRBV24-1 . CATSDAGQGAPGANVLTF
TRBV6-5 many CASSYSTSNTEAFF
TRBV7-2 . CASSSGLAASSRGTQYF
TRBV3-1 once CASSQGLFYEQYF
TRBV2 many CASSELRENEQFF
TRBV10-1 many CASSVRLAGEGQYF
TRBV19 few CASSIRTGQGPQHF
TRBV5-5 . CASSLEGDEEKLFF
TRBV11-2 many CASRQTSGSTEQFF
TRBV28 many CASRKQGRGYTF
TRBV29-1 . CRRVKARNTEAFF
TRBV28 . CASSPGTTGKYEQYF
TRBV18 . CASSVQATKKTYGYTF
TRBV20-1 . CSGRDGSSYNEQFF
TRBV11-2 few CASSLEASGRSYEQYF
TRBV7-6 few CASSLSTRTEQFF
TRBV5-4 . CASSLTRGGSPLHF
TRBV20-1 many CSAIGGGNYNEQFF
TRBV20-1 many CSAVRTGSTDTQYF
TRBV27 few CASSLGGTQPQHF
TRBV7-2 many CASSLRVDFSYEQYF
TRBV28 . CASSFSGHGYTF
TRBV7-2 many CASSISSGSETGELFF
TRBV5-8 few CASSLDLAGLQETQYF
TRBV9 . CASSVATDTQYF
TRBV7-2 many CASSLDRRKGSYEQYF
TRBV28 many CASSSPGTNYNEQFF
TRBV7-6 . CASSFSGSFGELFF
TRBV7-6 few CASSIRTSGSLNEQFF
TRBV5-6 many CASSFTGVHEQFF
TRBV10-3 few CAISGPSYEQYF
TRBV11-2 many CASSEQGLREQYF
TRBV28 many CASRHSGTGPDTQYF
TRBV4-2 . CASSQESTANYGYTF
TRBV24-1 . CATQTSGSSVNEQFF
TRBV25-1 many CASSESEIGQGTNSNYGYTF
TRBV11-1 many CASSSNRGVSGELFF
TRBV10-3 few CAISERESNQPQHF
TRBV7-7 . CASSPDTGSDTQYF
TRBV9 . CANSVGTSTQETQYF
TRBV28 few CASTPPIQVGELFF
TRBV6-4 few CASWTSGVLWPYEQYF
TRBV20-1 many CSANPTTSEQYF